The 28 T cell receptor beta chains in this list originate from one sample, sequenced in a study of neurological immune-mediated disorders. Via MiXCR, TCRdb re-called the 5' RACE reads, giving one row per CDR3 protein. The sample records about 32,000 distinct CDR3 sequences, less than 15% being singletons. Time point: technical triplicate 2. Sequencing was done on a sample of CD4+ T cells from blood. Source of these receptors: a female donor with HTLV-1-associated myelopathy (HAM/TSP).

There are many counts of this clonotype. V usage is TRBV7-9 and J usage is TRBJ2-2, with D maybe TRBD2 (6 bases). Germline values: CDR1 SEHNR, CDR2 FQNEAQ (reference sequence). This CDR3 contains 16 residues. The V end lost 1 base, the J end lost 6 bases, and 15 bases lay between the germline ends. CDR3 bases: TGTGCCAGCAGCTTAGAAGGCGGGGCTAGTTCCGGGGAGCTGTTTTTT. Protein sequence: CASSLEGGASSGELFF.

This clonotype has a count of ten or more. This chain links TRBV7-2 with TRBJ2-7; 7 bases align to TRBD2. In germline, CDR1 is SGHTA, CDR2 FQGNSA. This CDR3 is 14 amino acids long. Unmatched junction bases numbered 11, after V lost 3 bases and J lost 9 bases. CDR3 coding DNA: TGTGCCAGCAGCTTCTCCGGGACTACGGGACGGCAGTACTTC. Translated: CASSFSGTTGRQYF.

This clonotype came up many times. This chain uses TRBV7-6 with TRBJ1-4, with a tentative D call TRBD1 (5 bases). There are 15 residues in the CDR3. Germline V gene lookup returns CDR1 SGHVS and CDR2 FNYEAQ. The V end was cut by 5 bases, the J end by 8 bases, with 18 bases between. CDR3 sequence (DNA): TGTGCCAGCAGCCCAGGCTGGGGGTCGGGGGAAAAACTGTTTTTT. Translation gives CASSPGWGSGEKLFF.

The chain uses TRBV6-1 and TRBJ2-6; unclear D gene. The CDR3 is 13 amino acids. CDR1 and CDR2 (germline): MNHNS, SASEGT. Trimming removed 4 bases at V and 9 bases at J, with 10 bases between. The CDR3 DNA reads TGTGCCAGCAGTGGCAGTGGAGACAACGTCCTGACTTTC. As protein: CASSGSGDNVLTF.

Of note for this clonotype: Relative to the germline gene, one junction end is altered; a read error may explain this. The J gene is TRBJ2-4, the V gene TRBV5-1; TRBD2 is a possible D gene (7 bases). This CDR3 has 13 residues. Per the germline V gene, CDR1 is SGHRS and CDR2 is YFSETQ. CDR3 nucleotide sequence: TGCGCCAGCAGCTTAGGGGGGGGGAACATTCAGCACTTC. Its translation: CASSLGGGNIQHF. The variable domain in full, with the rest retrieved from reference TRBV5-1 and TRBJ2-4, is KAGVTQTPRYLIKTRGQQVTLSCSPISGHRSVSWYQQTPGQGLQFLFEYFSETQRNKGNFPGRFSGRQFSNSRSEMNVSTLELGDSALYLCASSLGGGNIQHFGAGTRLSVL.

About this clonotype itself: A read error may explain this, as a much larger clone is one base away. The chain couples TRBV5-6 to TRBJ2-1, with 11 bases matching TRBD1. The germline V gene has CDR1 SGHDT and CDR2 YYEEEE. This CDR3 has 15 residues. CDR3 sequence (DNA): TGTGCCGGCAGCCTGGGACAGGGGGCCTACAATGAGCAGTTCTTC. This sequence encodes CAGSLGQGAYNEQFF. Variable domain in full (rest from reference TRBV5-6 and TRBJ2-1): DAGVTQSPTHLIKTRGQQVTLRCSPKSGHDTVSWYQQALGQGPQFIFQYYEEEERQRGNFPDRFSGHQFPNYSSELNVNALLLGDSALYLCAGSLGQGAYNEQFFGPGTRLTVL.

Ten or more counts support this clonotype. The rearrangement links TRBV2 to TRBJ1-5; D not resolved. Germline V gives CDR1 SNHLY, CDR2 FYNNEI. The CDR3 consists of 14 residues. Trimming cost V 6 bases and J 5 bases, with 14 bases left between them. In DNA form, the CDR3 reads TGTGCCAGCAGCGAAATAGAGGGTCATCAGCCCCAGCATTTT. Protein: CASSEIEGHQPQHF.

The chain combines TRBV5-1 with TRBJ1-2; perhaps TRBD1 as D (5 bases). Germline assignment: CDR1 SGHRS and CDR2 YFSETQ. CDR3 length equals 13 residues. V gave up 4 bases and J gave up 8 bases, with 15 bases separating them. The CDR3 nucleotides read TGCGCCAGCAGCCCGGGTGGGACTAGCGGCTACACCTTC. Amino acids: CASSPGGTSGYTF.

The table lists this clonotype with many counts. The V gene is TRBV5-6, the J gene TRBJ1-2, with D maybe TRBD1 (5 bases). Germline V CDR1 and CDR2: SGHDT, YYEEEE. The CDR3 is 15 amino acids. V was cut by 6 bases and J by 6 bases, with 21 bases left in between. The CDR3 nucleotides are TGTGCCAGCATAATAAATAGGGACGAAGCGGATGGCTACACCTTC. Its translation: CASIINRDEADGYTF.

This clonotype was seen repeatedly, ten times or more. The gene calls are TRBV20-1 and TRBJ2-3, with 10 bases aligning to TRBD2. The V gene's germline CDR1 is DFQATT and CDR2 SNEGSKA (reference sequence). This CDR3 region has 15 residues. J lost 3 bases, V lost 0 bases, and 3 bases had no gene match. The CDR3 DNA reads TGCAGTGCTAGAGAGAGCGGGAGGGGGACAGATACGCAGTATTTT. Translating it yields CSARESGRGTDTQYF.

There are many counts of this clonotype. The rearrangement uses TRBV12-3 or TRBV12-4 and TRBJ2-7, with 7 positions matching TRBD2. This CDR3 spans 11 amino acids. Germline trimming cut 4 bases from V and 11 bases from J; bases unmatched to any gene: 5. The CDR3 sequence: CASSSRTRKYF. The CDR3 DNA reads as TGTGCCAGCAGTTCTAGGACTAGAAAGTACTTC.

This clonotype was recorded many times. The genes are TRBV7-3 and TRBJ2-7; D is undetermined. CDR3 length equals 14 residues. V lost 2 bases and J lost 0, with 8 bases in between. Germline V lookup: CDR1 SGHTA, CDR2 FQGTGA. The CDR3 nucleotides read TGTGCCAGCAGCTTAGAGCCGGCCTCCTACGAGCAGTACTTC. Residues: CASSLEPASYEQYF.

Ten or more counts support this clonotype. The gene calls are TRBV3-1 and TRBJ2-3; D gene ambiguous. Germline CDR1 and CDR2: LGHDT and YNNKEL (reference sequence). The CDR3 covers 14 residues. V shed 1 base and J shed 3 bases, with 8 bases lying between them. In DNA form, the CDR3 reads TGTGCCAGCAGCCAAGTCCTACCGACAGATACGCAGTATTTT. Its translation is CASSQVLPTDTQYF.

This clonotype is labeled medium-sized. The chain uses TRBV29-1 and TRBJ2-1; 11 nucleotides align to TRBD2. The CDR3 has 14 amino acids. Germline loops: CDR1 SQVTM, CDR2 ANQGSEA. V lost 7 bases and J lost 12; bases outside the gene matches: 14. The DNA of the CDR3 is TGCAGCGCCACCGGGACTAGCGGCCAACTGGCGCAGTTCTTC. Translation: CSATGTSGQLAQFF.

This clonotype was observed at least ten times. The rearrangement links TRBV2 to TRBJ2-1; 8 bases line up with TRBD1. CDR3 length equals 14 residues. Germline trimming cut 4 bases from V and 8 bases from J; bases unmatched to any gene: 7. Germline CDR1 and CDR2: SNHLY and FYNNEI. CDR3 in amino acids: CASSGQGARDEQFF. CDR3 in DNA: TGTGCCAGCAGTGGCCAGGGGGCCAGGGATGAGCAGTTCTTC. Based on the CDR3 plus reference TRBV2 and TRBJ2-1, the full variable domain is EPEVTQTPSHQVTQMGQEVILRCVPISNHLYFYWYRQILGQKVEFLVSFYNNEISEKSEIFDDQFSVERPDGSNFTLKIRSTKLEDSAMYFCASSGQGARDEQFFGPGTRLTVL.

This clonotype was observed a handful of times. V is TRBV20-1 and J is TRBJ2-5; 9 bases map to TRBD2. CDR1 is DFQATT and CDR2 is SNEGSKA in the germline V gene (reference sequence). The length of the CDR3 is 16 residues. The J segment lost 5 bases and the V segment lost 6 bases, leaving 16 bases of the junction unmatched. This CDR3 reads CSAPLVRGGATETQYF. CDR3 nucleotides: TGCAGTGCACCCCTGGTGCGCGGGGGGGCCACTGAGACCCAGTACTTC.

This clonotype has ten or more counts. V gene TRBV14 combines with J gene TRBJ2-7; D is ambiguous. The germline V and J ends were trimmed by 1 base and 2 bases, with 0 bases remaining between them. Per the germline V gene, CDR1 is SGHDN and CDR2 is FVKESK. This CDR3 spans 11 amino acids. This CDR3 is CASSQAYEQYF. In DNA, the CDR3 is TGTGCCAGCAGCCAAGCCTACGAGCAGTACTTC.

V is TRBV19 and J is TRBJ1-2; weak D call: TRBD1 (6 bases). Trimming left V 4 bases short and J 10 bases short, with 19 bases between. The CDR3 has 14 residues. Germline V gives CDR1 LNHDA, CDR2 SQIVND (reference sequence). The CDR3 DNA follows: TGTGCCAGTAGTAAAATTGGCCTGGACAGTATCTACACCTTC. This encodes CASSKIGLDSIYTF.

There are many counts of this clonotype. Here the CDR3 DNA reads TGCGCCAGCAGCTTGGGGACAGGGGGAAGTAACTATGGCTACACCTTC. Translation gives CASSLGTGGSNYGYTF. This chain joins TRBV5-1 and TRBJ1-2; the match to TRBD1 covers 10 bases. Trimming took 0 bases from V and 1 from J; bases not matched to a gene: 3. Germline loops: CDR1 SGHRS, CDR2 YFSETQ. The CDR3 has 16 amino acids.

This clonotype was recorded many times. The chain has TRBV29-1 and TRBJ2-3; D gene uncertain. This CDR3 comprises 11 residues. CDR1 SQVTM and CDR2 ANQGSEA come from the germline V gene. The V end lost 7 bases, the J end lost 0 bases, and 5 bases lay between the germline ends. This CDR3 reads CSATSTDTQYF. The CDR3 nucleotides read TGCAGCGCTACTAGCACAGATACGCAGTATTTT.

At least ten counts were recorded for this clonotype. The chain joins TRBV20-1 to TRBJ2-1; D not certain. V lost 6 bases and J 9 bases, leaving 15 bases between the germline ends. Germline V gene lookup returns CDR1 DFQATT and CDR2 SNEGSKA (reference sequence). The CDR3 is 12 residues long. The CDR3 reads CSASTPLGEQFF. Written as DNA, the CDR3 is TGCAGTGCCAGCACGCCCCTCGGTGAGCAGTTCTTC.

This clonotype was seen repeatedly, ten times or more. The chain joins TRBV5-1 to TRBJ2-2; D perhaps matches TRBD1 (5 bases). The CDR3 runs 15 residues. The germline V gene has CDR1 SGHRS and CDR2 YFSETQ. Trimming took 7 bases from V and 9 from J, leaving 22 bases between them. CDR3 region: CASFSDRQSRRELFF. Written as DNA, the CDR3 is TGCGCCAGCTTCAGTGATCGACAGAGCAGGAGGGAGCTGTTTTTT.

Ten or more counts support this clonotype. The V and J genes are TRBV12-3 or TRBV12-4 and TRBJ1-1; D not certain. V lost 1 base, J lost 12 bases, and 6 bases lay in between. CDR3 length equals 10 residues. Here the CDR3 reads CASSLGATFF. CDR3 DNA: TGTGCCAGCAGTTTAGGCGCTACTTTCTTT.

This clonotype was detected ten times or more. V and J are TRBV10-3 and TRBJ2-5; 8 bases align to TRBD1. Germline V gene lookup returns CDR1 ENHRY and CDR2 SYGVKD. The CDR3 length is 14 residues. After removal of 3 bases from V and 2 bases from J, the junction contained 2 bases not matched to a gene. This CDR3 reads CAISETGGQETQYF. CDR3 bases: TGTGCCATCAGTGAAACAGGGGGACAAGAGACCCAGTACTTC.

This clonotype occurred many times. CDR3 bases: TGTGCCAGCAGCTTATCTGGACAGGGGGGAGAGACCCAGTACTTC. Its translation: CASSLSGQGGETQYF. V gene TRBV7-2 combines with J gene TRBJ2-5; 10 bases fit TRBD1. The CDR3 spans 15 residues. Germline CDR1 is SGHTA and CDR2 is FQGNSA. J gave up 4 bases and V 2 bases, and 4 bases lay outside the gene matches.

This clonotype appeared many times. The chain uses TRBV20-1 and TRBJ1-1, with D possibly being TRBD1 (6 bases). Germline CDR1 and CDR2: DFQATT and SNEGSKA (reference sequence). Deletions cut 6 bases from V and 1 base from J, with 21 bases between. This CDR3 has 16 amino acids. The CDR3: CSAIGGDRTANTEAFF. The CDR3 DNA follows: TGCAGTGCGATCGGGGGGGATAGGACAGCGAACACTGAAGCTTTCTTT.

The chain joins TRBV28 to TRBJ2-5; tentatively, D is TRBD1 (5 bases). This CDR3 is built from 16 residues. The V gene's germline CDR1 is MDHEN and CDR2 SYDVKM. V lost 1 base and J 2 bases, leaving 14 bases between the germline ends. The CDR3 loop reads CASSLSVTVGQETQYF. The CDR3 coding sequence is TGTGCCAGCAGTTTATCGGTGACAGTAGGTCAAGAGACCCAGTACTTC.

DNA of the CDR3: TGCAGTGCTAGCCCCTCTAGCGGGAACAATGAGCAGTTCTTC. Residues: CSASPSSGNNEQFF. The chain combines TRBV20-1 with TRBJ2-1; TRBD2 aligns across 9 bases. The germline CDR1 and CDR2 sequences are DFQATT and SNEGSKA (reference sequence). V lost 3 bases, J lost 5 bases, and 5 bases stayed unmatched. CDR3 length: 14 amino acids.